This TCR beta chain was captured in a study of CD8+CD57+ T cells in acquired aplastic anemia. The template for TCR beta VDJ and CDR3 sequence profiling was genomic DNA. One entry per CDR3 protein, called by TCRdb with MiXCR from the reads. Of about 180,000 distinct CDR3 sequences listed, roughly 43% are singletons. CDR3 length: 12 amino acids. The V and J ends lost 6 bases and 4 bases respectively, with 8 bases between them. Germline assignment: CDR1 SGHTA and CDR2 FQGNSA. The sequenced patients had an expansion of CD8+CD57+ cells seen by flow cytometry. The chain is built from TRBV7-2 and TRBJ2-3; no reliable D call. The sample consisted of sorted CD4+, CD8+, or CD8+CD57+ T cells (not recorded which) from PBMCs. The receptor was isolated from a human donor with aplastic anemia. CDR3 DNA sequence: TGTGCCAGCAGGAAAAGGGCAGATACGCAGTATTTT. Residues: CASRKRADTQYF.